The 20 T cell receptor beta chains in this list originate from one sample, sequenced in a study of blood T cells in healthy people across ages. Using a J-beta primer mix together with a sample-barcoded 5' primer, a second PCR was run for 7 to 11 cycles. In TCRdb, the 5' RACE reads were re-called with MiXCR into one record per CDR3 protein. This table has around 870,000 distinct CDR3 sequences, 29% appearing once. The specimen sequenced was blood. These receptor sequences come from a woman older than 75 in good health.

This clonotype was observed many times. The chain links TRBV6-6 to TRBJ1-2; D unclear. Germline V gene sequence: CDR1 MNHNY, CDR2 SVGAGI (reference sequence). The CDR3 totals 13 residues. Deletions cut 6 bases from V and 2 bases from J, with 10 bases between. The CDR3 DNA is TGTGCCAGCAGCCAGGACGTCAACTATGGCTACACCTTC. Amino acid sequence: CASSQDVNYGYTF.

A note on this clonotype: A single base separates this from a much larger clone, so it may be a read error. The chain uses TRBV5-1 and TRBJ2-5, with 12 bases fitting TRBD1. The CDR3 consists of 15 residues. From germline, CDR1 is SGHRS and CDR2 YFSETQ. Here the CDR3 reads CTSSPRDRGQETQYF. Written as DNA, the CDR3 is TGCACCAGCAGCCCCCGGGACAGGGGGCAGGAGACCCAGTACTTC.

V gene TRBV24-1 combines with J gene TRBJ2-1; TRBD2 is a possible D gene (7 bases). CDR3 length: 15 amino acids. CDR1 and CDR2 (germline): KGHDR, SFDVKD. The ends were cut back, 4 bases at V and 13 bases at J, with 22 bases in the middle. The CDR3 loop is CATSDALTGRETQFF. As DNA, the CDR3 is TGTGCCACCAGTGACGCCCTAACAGGGAGGGAGACCCAGTTCTTC.

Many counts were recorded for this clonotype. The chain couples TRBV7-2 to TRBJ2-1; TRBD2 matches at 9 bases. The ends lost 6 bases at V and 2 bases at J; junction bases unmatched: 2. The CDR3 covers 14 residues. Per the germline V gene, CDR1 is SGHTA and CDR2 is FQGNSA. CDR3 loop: CASRRGGAYNEQFF. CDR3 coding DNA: TGTGCCAGCAGACGCGGGGGGGCCTACAATGAGCAGTTCTTC. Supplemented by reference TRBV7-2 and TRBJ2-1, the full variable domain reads GAGVSQSPSNKVTEKGKDVELRCDPISGHTALYWYRQSLGQGLEFLIYFQGNSAPDKSGLPSDRFSAERTGGSVSTLTIQRTQQEDSAVYLCASRRGGAYNEQFFGPGTRLTVL.

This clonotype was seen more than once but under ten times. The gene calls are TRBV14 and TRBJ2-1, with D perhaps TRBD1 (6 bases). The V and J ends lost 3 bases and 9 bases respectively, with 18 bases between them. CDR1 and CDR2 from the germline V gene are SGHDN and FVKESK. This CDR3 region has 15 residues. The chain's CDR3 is CASSHSQGEGGEQFF. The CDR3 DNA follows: TGTGCCAGCAGCCACAGTCAGGGTGAAGGGGGTGAGCAGTTCTTC.

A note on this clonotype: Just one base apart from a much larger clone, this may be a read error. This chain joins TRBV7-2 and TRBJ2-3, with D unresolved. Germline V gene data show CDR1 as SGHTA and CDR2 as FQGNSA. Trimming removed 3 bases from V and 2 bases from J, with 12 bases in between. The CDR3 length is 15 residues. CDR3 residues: CASSFRKSPTDTQYF. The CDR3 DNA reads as TGTGCCAGCAGCTTCCGCAAGAGCCCCACAGATACGCAGTATTTT.

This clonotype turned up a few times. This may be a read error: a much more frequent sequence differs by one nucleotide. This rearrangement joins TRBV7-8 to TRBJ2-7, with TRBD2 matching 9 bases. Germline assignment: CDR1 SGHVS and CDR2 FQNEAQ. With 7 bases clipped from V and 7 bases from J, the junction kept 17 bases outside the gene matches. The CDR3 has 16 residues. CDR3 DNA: TGTGCCAGCACCTCCGGCGGGCGGGGGGGCTACAATGAGCAGTACTTC. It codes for CASTSGGRGGYNEQYF.

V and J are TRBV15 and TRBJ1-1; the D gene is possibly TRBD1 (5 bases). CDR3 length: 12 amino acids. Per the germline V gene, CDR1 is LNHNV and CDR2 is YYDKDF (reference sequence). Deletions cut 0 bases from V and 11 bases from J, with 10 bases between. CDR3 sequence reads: CATSREGGGAFF. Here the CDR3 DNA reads TGTGCCACCAGCAGAGAGGGCGGGGGGGCTTTCTTT.

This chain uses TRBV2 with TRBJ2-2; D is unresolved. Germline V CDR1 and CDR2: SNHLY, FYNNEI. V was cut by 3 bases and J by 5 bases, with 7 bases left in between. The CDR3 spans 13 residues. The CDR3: CASSEDVTGELFF. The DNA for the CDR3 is TGTGCCAGCAGTGAGGACGTGACCGGGGAGCTGTTTTTT.

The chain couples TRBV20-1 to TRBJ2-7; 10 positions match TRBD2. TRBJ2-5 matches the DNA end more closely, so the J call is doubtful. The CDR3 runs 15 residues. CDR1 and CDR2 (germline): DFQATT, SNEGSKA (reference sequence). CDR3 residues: CSARDALAGTETQYF. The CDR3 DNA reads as TGCAGTGCTAGAGATGCACTAGCGGGGACGGAGACCCAGTACTTC.

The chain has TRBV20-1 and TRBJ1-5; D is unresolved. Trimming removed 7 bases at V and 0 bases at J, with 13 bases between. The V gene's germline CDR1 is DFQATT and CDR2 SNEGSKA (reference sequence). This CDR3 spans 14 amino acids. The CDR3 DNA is TGCAGTGTGGGCACTACTTATAGCAATCAGCCCCAGCATTTT. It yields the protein CSVGTTYSNQPQHF.

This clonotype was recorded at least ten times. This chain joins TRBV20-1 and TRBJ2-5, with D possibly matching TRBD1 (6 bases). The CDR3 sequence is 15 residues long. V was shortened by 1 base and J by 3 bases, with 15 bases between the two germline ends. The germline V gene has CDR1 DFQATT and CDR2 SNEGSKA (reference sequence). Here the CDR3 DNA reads TGCAGTGCTAGAGCCAACCGGGACAAAAAAGAGACCCAGTACTTC. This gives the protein CSARANRDKKETQYF.

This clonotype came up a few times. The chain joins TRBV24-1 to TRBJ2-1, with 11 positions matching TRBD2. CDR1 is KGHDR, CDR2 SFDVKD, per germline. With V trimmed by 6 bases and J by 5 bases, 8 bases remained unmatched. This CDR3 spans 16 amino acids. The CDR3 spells CATSSSGGPNNNEQFF. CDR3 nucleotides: TGTGCCACCAGTTCTAGCGGGGGGCCGAACAACAATGAGCAGTTCTTC.

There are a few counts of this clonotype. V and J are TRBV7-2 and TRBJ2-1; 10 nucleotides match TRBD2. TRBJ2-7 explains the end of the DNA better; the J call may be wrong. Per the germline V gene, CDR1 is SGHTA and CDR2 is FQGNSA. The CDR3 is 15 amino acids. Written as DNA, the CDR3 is TGTGCCAGCAGCTCTAGCGGGAGCTCCTACAATGAGCAGTACTTC. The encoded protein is CASSSSGSSYNEQYF.

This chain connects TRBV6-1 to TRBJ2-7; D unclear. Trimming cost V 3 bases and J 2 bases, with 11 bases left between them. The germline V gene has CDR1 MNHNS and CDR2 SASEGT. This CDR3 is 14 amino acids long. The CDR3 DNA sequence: TGTGCCAGCAGTGACGCCTTAGTTGCCTACGAGCAGTACTTC. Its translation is CASSDALVAYEQYF.

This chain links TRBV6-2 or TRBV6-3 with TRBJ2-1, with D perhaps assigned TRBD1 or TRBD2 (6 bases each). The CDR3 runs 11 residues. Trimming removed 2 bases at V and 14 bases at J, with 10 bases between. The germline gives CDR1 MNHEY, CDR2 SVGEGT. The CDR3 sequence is CASSYTGRKFF. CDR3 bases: TGTGCCAGCAGTTACACAGGGAGGAAGTTCTTC.

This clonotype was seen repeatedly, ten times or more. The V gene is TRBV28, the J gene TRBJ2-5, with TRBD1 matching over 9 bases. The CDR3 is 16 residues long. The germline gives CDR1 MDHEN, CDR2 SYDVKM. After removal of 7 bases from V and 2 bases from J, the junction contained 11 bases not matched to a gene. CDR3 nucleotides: TGTGCCAGCACCAGTTTAGGGACAGGGAGGCAAGAGACCCAGTACTTC. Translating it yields CASTSLGTGRQETQYF.

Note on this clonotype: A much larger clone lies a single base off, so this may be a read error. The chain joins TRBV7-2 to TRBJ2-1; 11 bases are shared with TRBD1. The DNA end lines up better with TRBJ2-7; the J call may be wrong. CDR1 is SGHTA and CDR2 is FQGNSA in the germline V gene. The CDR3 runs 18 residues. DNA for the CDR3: TGTGCCAGCAGCTTAAGGACAGGGGGCGGTAGTTCCTACAATGAGCAGTACTTC. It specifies CASSLRTGGGSSYNEQYF.

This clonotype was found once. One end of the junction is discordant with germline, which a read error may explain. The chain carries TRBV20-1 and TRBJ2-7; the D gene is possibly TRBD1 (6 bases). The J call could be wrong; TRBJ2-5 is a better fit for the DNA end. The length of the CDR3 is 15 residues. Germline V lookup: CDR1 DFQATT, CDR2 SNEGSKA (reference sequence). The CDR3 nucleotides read TGCGGTGCTAGGTTCCCCACAGGGACCGGGGAGACCCAGTACTTC. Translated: CGARFPTGTGETQYF.

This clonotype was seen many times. The CDR3 here is CASSTEQGNTEAFF. The DNA of the CDR3 is TGTGCCAGCAGCACCGAACAGGGAAACACTGAAGCTTTCTTT. This chain joins TRBV9 and TRBJ1-1; TRBD1 might be the D (6 bases). Germline values: CDR1 SGDLS, CDR2 YYNGEE. This CDR3 is 14 amino acids long. V was pared by 4 bases and J by 2 bases, with 12 bases between.